A single sample is the source of the 24 T cell receptor beta chains below, sequenced in a study of T cell repertoires in cytomegalovirus infection (dated by TCRdb to about 2019). These receptors have no known antigen. The sequencer listed for this sample is Illumina HiSeq 1500. In TCRdb, the public reads were trimmed at Q25 with fastp and aligned with MiXCR, with productive beta chains retained. Rows matching on CDR3 protein sequence are summarized as one entry with the most common DNA and genes. This sample gives 650,000 to 900,000 distinct CDR3 sequences in total; 25% to 35% of them show up just once. The ten biggest clones cover around 13% of the sample. Interpreted using the paper, the treatment or condition label stands for: in vitro stimulation with specific CMV peptide epitopes to enrich CMV-specific T cells. The sample here was cultured CD8+ T cells from PBMCs, taken from culture after CMV antigen stimulation. The receptors were gathered from a human donor in good health (CMV status not recorded). Some clones in this sample may be carry-over from other donors' samples.

Only a few counts were recorded for this clonotype. The V gene is TRBV12-3 or TRBV12-4, the J gene TRBJ2-1; 8 bases match TRBD2. CDR3 length equals 16 residues. V lost 7 bases, J lost 5 bases, and 13 bases stayed unmatched. The CDR3 reads CASKPSGGGRDNEQFF. CDR3 coding DNA: TGTGCCAGCAAACCCTCGGGGGGGGGTAGGGACAATGAGCAGTTCTTC.

This clonotype was detected only a few times. The chain's CDR3 is CASSLVSLAQETQYF. CDR3 DNA sequence: TGTGCCAGCAGCTTAGTATCGCTAGCCCAAGAGACCCAGTACTTC. The J gene is TRBJ2-5, the V gene TRBV7-9, with a possible D match to TRBD2 (5 bases). Trimming cost V 1 base and J 1 base, with 10 bases left between them. Germline-derived CDR1 and CDR2 are SEHNR and FQNEAQ (reference sequence). This CDR3 comprises 15 residues.

This clonotype was detected a few times. This may be a read error, as it is one base from a much larger clone. The chain is built from TRBV6-2 or TRBV6-3 and TRBJ2-3; 12 bases fit TRBD2. From germline, CDR1 is MNHEY and CDR2 SVGEGT. The CDR3 is 15 amino acids. With 7 bases clipped from V and 4 bases from J, the junction kept 6 bases outside the gene matches. The CDR3 bases are TGTGCCAGCATCCCTAGCGGGGGGGCCGCAGATACGCAGTATTTT. It encodes CASIPSGGAADTQYF.

This clonotype was seen many times. The genes are TRBV28 and TRBJ1-5; unclear D gene. CDR3 length: 15 amino acids. Trimming removed 3 bases at V and 0 bases at J, with 9 bases between. Germline CDR1 reads MDHEN; CDR2 reads SYDVKM. CDR3 nucleotides: TGTGCCAGCAGTTTTTGGATGGATAGCAATCAGCCCCAGCATTTT. Its protein product is CASSFWMDSNQPQHF.

This clonotype was found a few times. V usage is TRBV27 and J usage is TRBJ2-7; TRBD2 aligns across 9 bases. The CDR3 has 14 residues. The V gene's germline CDR1 is MNHEY and CDR2 SMNVEV (reference sequence). V lost 4 bases and J lost 3; bases outside the gene matches: 4. CDR3 sequence (DNA): TGTGCCAGCAGTTACAGCGGGGGGTTCTACGAGCAGTACTTC. It specifies CASSYSGGFYEQYF.

The chain uses TRBV6-5 and TRBJ1-1; D gene unclear. The germline gives CDR1 MNHEY, CDR2 SVGAGI. CDR3 length: 10 amino acids. The V end was cut by 7 bases, the J end by 11 bases, with 11 bases between. CDR3 sequence (DNA): TGTGCCAGCAAGTTCCTCGAGGCTTTCTTT. This encodes CASKFLEAFF.

V and J are TRBV29-1 and TRBJ1-4; possible D gene TRBD1, 6 bases. CDR1 is SQVTM, CDR2 ANQGSEA, per germline. This CDR3 region has 14 residues. V was trimmed by 7 bases and J by 8 bases, leaving 20 bases between them. The CDR3 loop reads CSASPRGRGEKLFF. The DNA for the CDR3 is TGCAGCGCAAGTCCTCGGGGGCGAGGGGAAAAACTGTTTTTT.

In its sample, this clonotype was seen a few times. The V call is TRBV4-1, the J call TRBJ2-1; either TRBD1 or TRBD2 may supply D (6 bases each). With 4 bases removed from V and 6 bases from J, the gap between germline ends came to 13 bases. In germline, CDR1 is MGHRA, CDR2 YSYEKL. CDR3 length: 14 amino acids. CDR3 residues: CASSPKGGRNEQFF. CDR3 in DNA: TGCGCCAGCAGCCCGAAGGGGGGTCGCAATGAGCAGTTCTTC.

The chain links TRBV28 to TRBJ1-2; tentative D call: TRBD1 (6 bases). The germline gives CDR1 MDHEN, CDR2 SYDVKM. Between the trimmed V and J ends, which lost 6 bases and 6 bases, there was a span of 8 bases. The CDR3 is 11 amino acids. CDR3 region: CASRHRDGYTF. In DNA form, the CDR3 reads TGTGCCAGCAGACACAGGGATGGCTACACCTTC.

This clonotype was observed a few times. V gene TRBV2 combines with J gene TRBJ1-1; unclear D gene. Germline V gives CDR1 SNHLY, CDR2 FYNNEI. Trimming removed 8 bases from V and 0 bases from J, with 10 bases in between. The CDR3 covers 13 residues. The CDR3 nucleotides are TGTGCCAGCGGAAAAACAGTGAACACTGAAGCTTTCTTT. Translation: CASGKTVNTEAFF. Looking up the rest from reference TRBV2 and TRBJ1-1 gives the full variable domain: EPEVTQTPSHQVTQMGQEVILRCVPISNHLYFYWYRQILGQKVEFLVSFYNNEISEKSEIFDDQFSVERPDGSNFTLKIRSTKLEDSAMYFCASGKTVNTEAFFGQGTRLTVV.

This clonotype was counted a few times. V and J are TRBV6-2 or TRBV6-3 and TRBJ2-3; 14 nucleotides match TRBD2. CDR1 MNHEY and CDR2 SVGEGT come from the germline V gene. The CDR3 spans 17 residues. V trimming: 2 bases; J trimming: 4 bases; junction bases outside the gene matches: 5. The DNA for the CDR3 is TGTGCCAGCAGTTACCTTATGACTAGCGGGGGGGCAGATACGCAGTATTTT. It translates to CASSYLMTSGGADTQYF.

The V and J genes are TRBV10-2 and TRBJ2-1, with a possible D match to TRBD1 (5 bases). In germline, CDR1 is WSHSY, CDR2 SAAADI. V was cut by 4 bases and J by 1 base, with 11 bases left in between. The CDR3 consists of 15 residues. CDR3 in amino acids: CASSGGRASYNEQFF. DNA for the CDR3: TGCGCCAGCAGTGGAGGCAGGGCTTCCTACAATGAGCAGTTCTTC.

A note on this clonotype: With a much larger clone just one base away, this may be a read error. No conserved phenylalanine or tryptophan ends this CDR3, so it is likely a read error. The CDR3 DNA reads TGTGCCAGCAGTTTAGCGCTAAATCGGTCTCCAGACTACGAGCAGTACTAC. Translation gives CASSLALNRSPDYEQYY. The gene calls are TRBV12-3 or TRBV12-4 and TRBJ2-7, with D hard to call. V was pared by 0 bases and J by 3 bases, with 18 bases between. The CDR3 runs to 17 residues.

This clonotype occurred once. This chain uses TRBV27 with TRBJ2-7, with 9 bases matching TRBD2. This CDR3 is 16 amino acids long. The germline gives CDR1 MNHEY, CDR2 SMNVEV (reference sequence). In DNA, the CDR3 is TGTGACAGCCGAGGTAGCGGGGGTAGTAACCCCTACGAGCAGTACGTC. Translating gives CDSRGSGGSNPYEQYV.

The sample holds a few counts of this clonotype. The V and J genes are TRBV27 and TRBJ2-1, with unresolved D. Germline lookup yields CDR1 MNHEY and CDR2 SMNVEV (reference sequence). This CDR3 is 14 amino acids long. V gave up 4 bases and J gave up 4 bases, with 11 bases separating them. The CDR3, as DNA: TGTGCCAGCAGTTCTGGAAGTTATTACAATGAGCAGTTCTTC. This codes for CASSSGSYYNEQFF.

The chain is built from TRBV7-9 and TRBJ2-7, with D unresolved. CDR1 is SEHNR and CDR2 is FQNEAQ in the germline V gene (reference sequence). V lost 7 bases, J lost 7 bases, and 8 bases lay in between. The CDR3 spans 10 residues. The CDR3 protein is CASTGREQYF. CDR3 nucleotides: TGTGCCAGCACCGGTAGGGAGCAGTACTTC.

This clonotype was recorded a few times. The rearrangement uses TRBV7-6 and TRBJ2-3, with TRBD2 as a possible D gene (5 bases). V was pared by 5 bases and J by 4 bases, with 10 bases between. This CDR3 region has 13 residues. Germline V gene sequence: CDR1 SGHVS, CDR2 FNYEAQ. This CDR3 is CASSTQLADTQYF. The CDR3, as DNA: TGTGCCAGCAGCACCCAACTAGCAGATACGCAGTATTTT.

The genes are TRBV2 and TRBJ1-2; D ambiguous. The CDR3 covers 17 residues. From germline, CDR1 is SNHLY and CDR2 FYNNEI. The V end was cut by 0 bases, the J end by 2 bases, with 16 bases between. The CDR3 bases are TGTGCCAGCAGTGAAGCGGAGTACGTACTTCCGAACTATGGCTACACCTTC. Translated: CASSEAEYVLPNYGYTF.

This clonotype has ten or more counts. The J gene is TRBJ2-2, the V gene TRBV7-8; the D gene is possibly TRBD1 (5 bases). V lost 5 bases and J lost 0, with 13 bases in between. Germline loops: CDR1 SGHVS, CDR2 FQNEAQ. This CDR3 has 16 amino acids. The CDR3 DNA is TGTGCCAGCAGCCTATACAGGTCTCCGAACACCGGGGAGCTGTTTTTT. Its protein is CASSLYRSPNTGELFF. The whole variable domain, filled in from reference TRBV7-8 and TRBJ2-2, reads GAGVSQSPRYKVAKRGQDVALRCDPISGHVSLFWYQQALGQGPEFLTYFQNEAQLDKSGLPSDRFFAERPEGSVSTLKIQRTQQEDSAVYLCASSLYRSPNTGELFFGEGSRLTVL.

The sample holds a few counts of this clonotype. The chain recombines TRBV15 with TRBJ1-2; D not certain. V was pared by 5 bases and J by 4 bases, with 17 bases between. Germline CDR1 reads LNHNV; CDR2 reads YYDKDF (reference sequence). This CDR3 comprises 15 residues. The CDR3 DNA is TGTGCCACCAGCTTCCCGACCGGGTTTGCCTATGGCTACACCTTC. It is translated as CATSFPTGFAYGYTF.

Only a few counts were recorded for this clonotype. The chain has TRBV27 and TRBJ1-3; D perhaps matches TRBD1 (6 bases). Germline V gene data show CDR1 as MNHEY and CDR2 as SMNVEV (reference sequence). Trimming stripped 3 bases from V and 2 bases from J, with 11 bases between. The CDR3 length is 15 residues. This CDR3 is CASSFTGKAGNTIYF. The CDR3 nucleotides are TGTGCCAGCAGTTTTACAGGGAAAGCTGGAAACACCATATATTTT.

This clonotype has a handful of counts. The V gene is TRBV6-2 or TRBV6-3, the J gene TRBJ2-7; 7 bases fit TRBD1. The CDR3 has 14 amino acids. The germline CDR1 and CDR2 sequences are MNHEY and SVGEGT. V shed 1 base, J shed 3 bases, and the junction held 3 bases outside the gene matches. In nucleotides, the CDR3 is TGTGCCAGCAGTTACTTGGGACAGCGCTACGAGCAGTACGTC. Its translation is CASSYLGQRYEQYV.

This clonotype was seen more than once but under ten times. The chain joins TRBV2 to TRBJ2-2; TRBD1 agrees at 9 bases. This CDR3 contains 20 residues. Germline V gene lookup returns CDR1 SNHLY and CDR2 FYNNEI. V was clipped by 4 bases and J by 4 bases; unmatched bases: 19. CDR3 sequence (DNA): TGTGCCAGCAGTGGCTACCCGGGACAGGGCTCAATTAGGTCCACCGGGGAGCTGTTTTTT. This translates into CASSGYPGQGSIRSTGELFF. Together with reference TRBV2 and TRBJ2-2, the CDR3 gives the full variable domain: EPEVTQTPSHQVTQMGQEVILRCVPISNHLYFYWYRQILGQKVEFLVSFYNNEISEKSEIFDDQFSVERPDGSNFTLKIRSTKLEDSAMYFCASSGYPGQGSIRSTGELFFGEGSRLTVL.

This clonotype was seen just once. The V and J genes are TRBV9 and TRBJ2-2, with a tentative D call TRBD2 (6 bases). The CDR3 runs 16 residues. V gave up 3 bases and J gave up 3 bases, with 15 bases separating them. Per germline, CDR1 SGDLS and CDR2 YYNGEE. The CDR3 sequence is CASSAREDLDTGELFF. DNA for the CDR3: TGTGCCAGCAGCGCCAGGGAGGATCTCGACACCGGGGAGCTGTTTTTT.